This paragraph reports one T cell receptor beta chain. The V gene's germline CDR1 is GTSNPN and CDR2 SVGIG (reference sequence). CDR3 size: 14 residues. The V gene lost 3 bases and the J gene lost 4 bases, with 12 bases spanning the gap. This specimen belongs to a study of blood T cell repertoires in COVID-19. Study context: Sites in the United States, Italy and Spain provided acute and convalescent COVID-19 samples. T cells, B-cell-depleted T cells, or PBMCs supplied cDNA or gDNA.

Authors' processing steps: Nucleated cell counts were estimated from reference gene primer amplification. The table came from immunoSEQ multiplex PCR; TCRdb's copy has only in-frame clones and leaves some out. From that table come the V and J calls and clone size; the DNA was used to work out D and trimming. The table includes approximately 100,000 clones, 70% to 85% detected once. This chain links TRBV30 with TRBJ2-2, with TRBD2 as a possible D gene (6 bases). The receptor was derived from a man aged 65-85 years with acute or convalescent COVID-19. The source material was peripheral blood. CDR3 nucleotides: TGTGCCTGGAGAGTAACCGGGAGCACCGGGGAGCTGTTTTTT. Translated, it gives CAWRVTGSTGELFF.